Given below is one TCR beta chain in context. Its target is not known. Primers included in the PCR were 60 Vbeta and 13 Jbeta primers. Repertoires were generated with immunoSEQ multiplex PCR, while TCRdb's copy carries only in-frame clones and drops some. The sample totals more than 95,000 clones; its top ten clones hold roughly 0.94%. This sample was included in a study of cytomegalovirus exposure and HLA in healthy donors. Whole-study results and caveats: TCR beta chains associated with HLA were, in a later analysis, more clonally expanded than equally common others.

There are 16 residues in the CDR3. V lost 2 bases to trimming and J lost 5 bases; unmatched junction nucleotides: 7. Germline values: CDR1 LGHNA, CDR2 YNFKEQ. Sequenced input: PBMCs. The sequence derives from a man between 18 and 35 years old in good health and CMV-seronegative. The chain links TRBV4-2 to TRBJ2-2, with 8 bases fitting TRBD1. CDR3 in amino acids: CASSQPHGQGTGELFF. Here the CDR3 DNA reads TGTGCCAGCAGCCAACCACATGGACAGGGAACCGGGGAGCTGTTTTTT.